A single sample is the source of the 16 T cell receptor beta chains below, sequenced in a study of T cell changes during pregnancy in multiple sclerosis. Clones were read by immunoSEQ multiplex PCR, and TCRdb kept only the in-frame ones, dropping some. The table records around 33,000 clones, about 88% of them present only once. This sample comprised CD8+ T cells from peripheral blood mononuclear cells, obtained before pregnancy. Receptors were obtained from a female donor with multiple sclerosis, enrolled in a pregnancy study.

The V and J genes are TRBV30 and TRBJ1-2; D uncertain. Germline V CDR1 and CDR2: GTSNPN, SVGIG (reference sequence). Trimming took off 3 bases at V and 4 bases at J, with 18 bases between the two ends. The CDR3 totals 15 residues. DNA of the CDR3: TGTGCCTGGAGCGACACAACGCCGGAGGGCTATGGCTACACCTTC. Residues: CAWSDTTPEGYGYTF.

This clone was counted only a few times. The CDR3 region is CASSVGTGTSYEQYF. CDR3 bases: TGTGCCAGCAGTGTCGGGACAGGGACCTCCTACGAGCAGTACTTC. V and J are TRBV6-1 and TRBJ2-7, with TRBD1 matching over 9 bases. After removal of 4 bases from V and 0 bases from J, the junction contained 4 bases not matched to a gene. The CDR3 loop spans 15 amino acids. Germline V gene lookup returns CDR1 MNHNS and CDR2 SASEGT.

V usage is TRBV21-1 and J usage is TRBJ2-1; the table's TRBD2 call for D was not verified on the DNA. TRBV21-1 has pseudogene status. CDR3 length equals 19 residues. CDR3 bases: TGTGCCAGCAGCAAAGAGTCGGGTAGCGGGGGAGGAGACTACAATGAGCAGTTCTTC. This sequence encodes CASSKESGSGGGDYNEQFF.

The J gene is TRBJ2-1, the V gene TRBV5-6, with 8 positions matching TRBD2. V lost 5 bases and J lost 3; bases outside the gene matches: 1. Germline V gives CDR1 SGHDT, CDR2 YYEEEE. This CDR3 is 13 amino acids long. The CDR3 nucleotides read TGTGCCAGCAGACGGGGGGGCTACAATGAGCAGTTCTTC. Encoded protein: CASRRGGYNEQFF.

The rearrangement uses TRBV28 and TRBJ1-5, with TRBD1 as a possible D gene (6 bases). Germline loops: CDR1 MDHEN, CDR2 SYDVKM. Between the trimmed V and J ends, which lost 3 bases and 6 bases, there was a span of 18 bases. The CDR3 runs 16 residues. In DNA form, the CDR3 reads TGTGCCAGCAGTTTTTATCGGGGGGCGCCGATTCAGCCCCAGCATTTT. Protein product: CASSFYRGAPIQPQHF.

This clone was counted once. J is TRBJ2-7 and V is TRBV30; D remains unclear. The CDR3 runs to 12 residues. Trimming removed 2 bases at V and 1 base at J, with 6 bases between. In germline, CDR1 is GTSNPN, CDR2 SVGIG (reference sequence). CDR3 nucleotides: TGTGCCTGGAGTTGGAGTTCCTACGAGCAGTACTTC. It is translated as CAWSWSSYEQYF.

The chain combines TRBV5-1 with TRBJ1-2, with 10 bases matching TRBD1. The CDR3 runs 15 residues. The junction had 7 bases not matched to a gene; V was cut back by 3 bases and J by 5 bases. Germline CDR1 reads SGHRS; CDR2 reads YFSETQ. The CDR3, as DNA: TGCGCCAGCAGCTGGGGACAGGGGTTTTCGTATGGCTACACCTTC. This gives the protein CASSWGQGFSYGYTF.

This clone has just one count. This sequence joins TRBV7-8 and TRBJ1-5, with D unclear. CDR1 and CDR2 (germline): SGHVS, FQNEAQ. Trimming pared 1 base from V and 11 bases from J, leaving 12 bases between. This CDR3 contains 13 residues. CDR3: CASSLVPSSAQHF. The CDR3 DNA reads TGTGCCAGCAGCTTAGTCCCCTCTAGCGCCCAGCATTTT.

The CDR3 region is CASSLGWGGEGFYGYTF. The DNA for the CDR3 is TGTGCCAGCAGCTTAGGCTGGGGGGGCGAAGGATTCTATGGCTACACCTTC. The V and J genes are TRBV13 and TRBJ1-2, with a possible D match to TRBD1 (6 bases). Germline V gene data show CDR1 as PRHDT and CDR2 as FYEKMQ (reference sequence). V gave up 0 bases and J gave up 4 bases, with 18 bases separating them. This CDR3 is 17 amino acids long.

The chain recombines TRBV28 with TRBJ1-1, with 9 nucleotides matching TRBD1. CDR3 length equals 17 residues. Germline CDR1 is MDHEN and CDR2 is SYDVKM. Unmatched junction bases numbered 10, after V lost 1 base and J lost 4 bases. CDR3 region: CASSLLQGAWMGTEAFF. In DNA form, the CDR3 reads TGTGCCAGCAGTTTATTACAGGGGGCTTGGATGGGCACTGAAGCTTTCTTT.

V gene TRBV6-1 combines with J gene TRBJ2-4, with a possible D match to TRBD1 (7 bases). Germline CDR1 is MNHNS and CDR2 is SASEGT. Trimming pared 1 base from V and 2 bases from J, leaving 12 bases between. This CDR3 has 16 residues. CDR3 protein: CASSEEAGGSKNIQYF. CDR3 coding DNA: TGTGCCAGCAGTGAAGAGGCAGGGGGGTCCAAAAACATTCAGTACTTC.

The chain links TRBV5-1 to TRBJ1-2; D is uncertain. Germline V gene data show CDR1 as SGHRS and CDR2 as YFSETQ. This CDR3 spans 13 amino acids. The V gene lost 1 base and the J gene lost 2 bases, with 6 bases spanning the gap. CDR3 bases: TGCGCCAGCAGCTTGAACTCCAACTATGGCTACACCTTC. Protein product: CASSLNSNYGYTF.

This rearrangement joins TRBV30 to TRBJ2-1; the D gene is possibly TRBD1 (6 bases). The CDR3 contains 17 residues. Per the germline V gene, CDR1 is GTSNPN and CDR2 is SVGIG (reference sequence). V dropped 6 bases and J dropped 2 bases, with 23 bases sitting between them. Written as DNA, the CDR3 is TGTGCCTGCGCTGGATATGGGGCAGGGGAAACCTACAATGAGCAGTTCTTC. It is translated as CACAGYGAGETYNEQFF.

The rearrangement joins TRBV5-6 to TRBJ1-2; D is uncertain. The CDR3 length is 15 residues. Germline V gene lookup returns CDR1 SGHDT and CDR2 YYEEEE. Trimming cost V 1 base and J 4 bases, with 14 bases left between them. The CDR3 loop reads CASSLRHPARYGYTF. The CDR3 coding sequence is TGTGCCAGCAGCTTGAGACATCCCGCCCGCTATGGCTACACCTTC.

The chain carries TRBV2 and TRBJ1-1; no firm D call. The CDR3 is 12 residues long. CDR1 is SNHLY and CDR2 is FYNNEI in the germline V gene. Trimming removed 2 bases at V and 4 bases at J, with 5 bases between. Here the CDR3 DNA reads TGTGCCAGCAGTGAACTTTTCACTGAAGCTTTCTTT. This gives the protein CASSELFTEAFF.

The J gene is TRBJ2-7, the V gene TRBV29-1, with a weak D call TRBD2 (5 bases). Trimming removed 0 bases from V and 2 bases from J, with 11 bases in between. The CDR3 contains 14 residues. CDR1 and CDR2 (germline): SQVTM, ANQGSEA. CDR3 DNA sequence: TGCAGCGTTGAAGATCGGATGGGAGCCTACGAGCAGTACTTC. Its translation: CSVEDRMGAYEQYF.